The source of this T cell receptor (beta chain) is a study of shared clonotypes between healthy human individuals. Trimming shortened V by 0 bases and J by 2 bases, and 7 bases separated the two germline ends. Germline-derived CDR1 and CDR2 are MGHRA and YSYEKL. CDR3 length: 14 amino acids. Naive CD8 cells comprised CD45RO-negative, CCR7-positively selected cells, excluding terminally differentiated effector memory CD45RA+ cells. Clones were read by immunoSEQ multiplex PCR, and TCRdb kept only the in-frame ones, dropping some. The sample lists roughly 2,000,000 clones, around 93% seen once, with approximately 1.6% in the top ten.

The TCR sequence derives from a man between 18 and 35 years old in good health. Some clones in this sample may be carry-over from other donors' samples. V and J are TRBV4-1 and TRBJ1-2; D is ambiguous. Sequenced material: naive CD8+ T cells from PBMCs. The CDR3 DNA follows: TGCGCCAGCAGCCAAGAAAAGAAAAACTATGGCTACACCTTC. This gives the protein CASSQEKKNYGYTF.